What follows are 2 T cell receptor beta chains derived from one specimen sequenced in a study of blood T cell repertoires in COVID-19. This table comes from immunoSEQ multiplex PCR, and its TCRdb copy is limited to in-frame clones, with some not included. The sample lists approximately 250,000 clones, around 90% occurring once. Sequencing was done on a sample of PBMCs or T cells enriched from blood (not recorded which). These receptors came from a man aged 35 to 55 who had been exposed to COVID-19.

This clone was seen a single time. The CDR3 is CATPDRAGGPWTQYF. The CDR3, as DNA: TGTGCCACCCCCGATCGGGCGGGAGGGCCCTGGACCCAGTACTTC. The rearrangement uses TRBV24-1 and TRBJ2-5; 9 bases fit TRBD2. The CDR3 contains 15 residues. Germline V gene lookup returns CDR1 KGHDR and CDR2 SFDVKD. V lost 9 bases to trimming and J lost 7 bases; unmatched junction nucleotides: 14.

The chain combines TRBV28 with TRBJ2-5; 10 positions agree with TRBD2. From germline, CDR1 is MDHEN and CDR2 SYDVKM. The CDR3 is made up of 15 amino acids. V dropped 1 base and J dropped 5; count of bases not matched to a gene: 4. This CDR3 is CASSLSSGSMETQYF. CDR3 DNA sequence: TGTGCCAGCAGTTTATCTAGCGGGAGTATGGAGACCCAGTACTTC.